The source of this T cell receptor (beta chain) is a study of Graves' ophthalmopathy and Graves' hyperthyroidism. This clonotype was detected many times. The study amplified TCR beta CDR3 regions using RNA transcripts. HTBI primers served in a first-round RT-PCR, which a second-round multiplex PCR followed. TCRdb re-analysed the multiplex PCR reads in MiXCR, keeping a single row per CDR3 protein. The top ten clones hold 2.5% to 3.5% of a sample with roughly 420,000 distinct CDR3 sequences, around 21% of them seen once. After removal of 0 bases from V and 9 bases from J, the junction contained 9 bases not matched to a gene. Germline CDR1 reads SGDLS; CDR2 reads YYNGEE. The CDR3 has 16 amino acids.

This chain connects TRBV9 to TRBJ1-6; 7 nucleotides agree with TRBD1. The TCR comes from a woman aged 18-29 years with stable Graves' hyperthyroidism. The sequencing sample was made of peripheral blood. The DNA for the CDR3 is TGTGCCAGCAGCGTAGCTCCAACAGGGGCTGGTTCACCCCTCCACTTT. It is translated as CASSVAPTGAGSPLHF.